These 12 T cell receptor beta chains originate from one sample sequenced in a study of T cell responses to AZD1222 COVID-19 vaccine. Assay: immunoSEQ multiplex PCR; the TCRdb copy retains only in-frame clones and omits some. Among fewer than 90,000 clones listed, around 91% were seen once. The material sequenced was peripheral blood, taken 28 days after the second AZD1222 dose. The receptors originated from an adult who received the AZD1222 COVID-19 vaccine.

V usage is TRBV3-1 (or the pseudogene TRBV3-2) and J usage is TRBJ2-3; TRBD2 agrees at 12 bases. The germline V gene has CDR1 LGHDT and CDR2 YNNKEL (reference sequence). This CDR3 is built from 14 residues. V dropped 9 bases and J dropped 3; count of bases not matched to a gene: 4. The CDR3 nucleotides read TGTGCCAGTCAGACTAGCGGGGGAACAGATACGCAGTATTTT. Protein: CASQTSGGTDTQYF.

This clone showed up just once. The V and J genes are TRBV5-1 and TRBJ1-1; a weak D match, TRBD1 (6 bases). Germline CDR1 SGHRS, CDR2 YFSETQ. This CDR3 spans 16 amino acids. V dropped 4 bases and J dropped 1 base, with 17 bases sitting between them. The CDR3 protein is CASSPRPTGQNTEAFF. Here the CDR3 DNA reads TGCGCCAGCAGCCCTCGACCTACAGGGCAGAACACTGAAGCTTTCTTT.

The V gene is TRBV4-1, the J gene TRBJ1-5; D gene uncertain. The V and J ends lost 2 bases and 0 bases respectively, with 14 bases between them. Per the germline V gene, CDR1 is MGHRA and CDR2 is YSYEKL. The CDR3 extends over 17 amino acids. The CDR3 region has the DNA TGCGCCAGCAGCCAATTTCCGGGCCCCTATAGCAATCAGCCCCAGCATTTT. Translated: CASSQFPGPYSNQPQHF.

The chain carries TRBV5-1 and TRBJ2-5; either TRBD1 or TRBD2 may supply D (5 bases each). CDR1 SGHRS and CDR2 YFSETQ come from the germline V gene. This CDR3 contains 15 residues. Trimming removed 0 bases from V and 1 base from J, with 10 bases in between. The DNA of the CDR3 is TGCGCCAGCAGCTTGGGAGGGGTGCTCCAAGAGACCCAGTACTTC. It is translated as CASSLGGVLQETQYF. The variable domain in full, with the rest retrieved from reference TRBV5-1 and TRBJ2-5, is KAGVTQTPRYLIKTRGQQVTLSCSPISGHRSVSWYQQTPGQGLQFLFEYFSETQRNKGNFPGRFSGRQFSNSRSEMNVSTLELGDSALYLCASSLGGVLQETQYFGPGTRLLVL.

The V call is TRBV7-8, the J call TRBJ1-3, with D unclear. V was trimmed by 4 bases and J by 2 bases, leaving 15 bases between them. The V gene's germline CDR1 is SGHVS and CDR2 FQNEAQ. CDR3 size: 16 residues. The chain's CDR3 is CASSYLNPGAGNTIYF. For the CDR3, the DNA is TGTGCCAGCAGCTACTTAAATCCAGGTGCTGGAAACACCATATATTTT.

The rearrangement uses TRBV7-9 and TRBJ1-2, with D hard to call. The germline V gene has CDR1 SEHNR and CDR2 FQNEAQ (reference sequence). This CDR3 has 12 residues. The V end lost 5 bases, the J end lost 2 bases, and 6 bases lay between the germline ends. CDR3 sequence: CASSRENYGYTF. CDR3 in DNA: TGTGCCAGCAGCCGAGAAAACTATGGCTACACCTTC.

This chain uses TRBV4-2 with TRBJ2-7; perhaps TRBD2 as D (6 bases). Trimming stripped 0 bases from V and 0 bases from J, with 12 bases between. In germline, CDR1 is LGHNA, CDR2 YNFKEQ. The length of the CDR3 is 16 residues. In DNA form, the CDR3 reads TGTGCCAGCAGCCAAGATGATTGGGGGGTCTCCTACGAGCAGTACTTC. Its translation: CASSQDDWGVSYEQYF.

This rearrangement joins TRBV28 to TRBJ1-2; TRBD1 agrees at 12 bases. This CDR3 region has 15 residues. The V and J ends lost 2 bases and 8 bases, in that order; junction bases with no gene match: 6. Germline lookup yields CDR1 MDHEN and CDR2 SYDVKM. The CDR3 reads CASSLGTGGARGYTF. The CDR3 bases are TGTGCCAGCAGTTTAGGGACAGGGGGCGCGAGGGGCTACACCTTC.

The genes are TRBV7-2 and TRBJ2-1; 8 positions match TRBD1. The CDR3 totals 15 residues. Per the germline V gene, CDR1 is SGHTA and CDR2 is FQGNSA. V was pared by 5 bases and J by 7 bases, with 10 bases of the junction left unmatched. CDR3 coding DNA: TGTGCCAGCAGCCGCGACAGGGGAATGGGAAATGAGCAGTTCTTC. This encodes CASSRDRGMGNEQFF.

The gene calls are TRBV5-1 and TRBJ2-6; tentative D call: TRBD2 (5 bases). V was trimmed by 1 base and J by 0 bases, leaving 11 bases between them. CDR1 is SGHRS and CDR2 is YFSETQ in the germline V gene. The CDR3 runs to 17 residues. The CDR3 loop is CASSLSEGPSGANVLTF. The DNA of the CDR3 is TGCGCCAGCAGCTTGTCCGAGGGTCCCTCTGGGGCCAACGTCCTGACTTTC.

The CDR3 DNA reads TGTGCCAGTAGTATATTAGGCAGTTACTATGGCTACACCTTC. This sequence encodes CASSILGSYYGYTF. This chain uses TRBV19 with TRBJ1-2; D is ambiguous. The CDR3 is 14 residues long. V lost 2 bases and J lost 3, with 10 bases in between. Looked up from germline, CDR1 is LNHDA and CDR2 is SQIVND (reference sequence).

The CDR3 DNA reads TGTGCCAGCAGCTTAGAAGTGGACGGGCGGGCTTTCTTT. It translates to CASSLEVDGRAFF. The J gene is TRBJ1-1, the V gene TRBV7-9; D is ambiguous. The CDR3 has 13 residues. V was shortened by 1 base and J by 11 bases, with 14 bases between the two germline ends. Germline CDR1 SEHNR, CDR2 FQNEAQ (reference sequence).